The T cell receptor beta chain under discussion was sequenced for a study of cytomegalovirus exposure and HLA in healthy donors. Study summary: A subsequent analysis reported that the 120 or so validation repertoires were produced on the same platform that had also been used for the roughly 700 first-cohort repertoires. Overall study results and limits: In vitro testing confirmed a few CMV-associated chains as specific for CMV antigens. Reportedly, cytomegalovirus status was diagnosed with high sensitivity and specificity.

TCRdb keeps only in-frame clones here, not all; method: immunoSEQ multiplex PCR. The sample contains some 140,000 clones, almost 85% of which appear only once. V was pared by 0 bases and J by 5 bases, with 8 bases between. Germline V gene lookup returns CDR1 SGHRS and CDR2 YFSETQ. The CDR3 length is 14 residues. Turning to this clone: Its antigen is unknown.

Source material: PBMCs. This clonotype was sampled from a woman aged 25 to 39 in good health and CMV-seronegative. The gene calls are TRBV5-1 and TRBJ1-4, with D unresolved. The CDR3 nucleotides are TGCGCCAGCAGCTTGGGCAGGTCGAATGAAAAACTGTTTTTT. Translated, it gives CASSLGRSNEKLFF. The full variable domain, with the rest looked up from reference TRBV5-1 and TRBJ1-4, is KAGVTQTPRYLIKTRGQQVTLSCSPISGHRSVSWYQQTPGQGLQFLFEYFSETQRNKGNFPGRFSGRQFSNSRSEMNVSTLELGDSALYLCASSLGRSNEKLFFGSGTQLSVL.